This paragraph reports one T cell receptor (beta chain). This clonotype was seen repeatedly, ten times or more. Its antigen remains unidentified. No per-base quality is available; no much larger clone lies one base away. The sample belongs to a study of regulatory T cells in long-lasting Graves disease (dated by TCRdb to the early 2020s). Looking at the study overall: Persistent Graves' disease meant more than 5 years of antithyroid drug treatment with TSH receptor autoantibodies that stayed positive. Persistent Graves' disease patients were compared with newly diagnosed Graves' disease patients by peripheral blood TCR sequencing and RNA sequencing. The study was registered as a clinical trial and conducted in China. A total of around 35 samples underwent TCR sequencing: some 13 from persistent and roughly 20 from newly diagnosed Graves' disease patients. Antithyroid drugs had been taken for 8.5 to 12 years on average by persistent Graves' disease patients in the clinical cohort.

The paper as a whole reports these results and caveats: Preferential use of TRBV28, TRBJ1-2 and TRBJ2-5 was observed in persistent disease, whereas TRBV20-1 and TRBJ2-1 were favored in newly diagnosed disease. As a limitation, the authors acknowledged that the small sample size may reduce accuracy. Sequencing and analysis were restricted to the TCR beta chain. Because the primary lesion, thyroid tissue, could not be accessed, the study looked at peripheral blood alone. Persistent Graves' disease patients showed lower TCR Shannon entropy and fewer highly expanded clones than newly diagnosed patients, suggesting clonal expansion. Patients with persistent disease shared more public clonotypes (about 2,900) than newly diagnosed patients did (around 930).

Library generation was performed with multiplex PCR. Reads for this sample came from an Illumina HiSeq 4000. CDR3 regions were amplified by Arm-PCR with iRepertoire HTBI primers to construct TCR beta libraries. Before sequencing, the PCR products underwent gel purification. The study's processing was this. Across samples, 55 to 80 TRBV and around 15 TRBJ segments were identified and used for gene usage analysis of CDR3 amino acid clonotypes. Filtered high-quality paired reads were merged into contigs using COPE and FqMerger. BLAST was used to align contigs to IMGT TRBV, TRBD and TRBJ reference genes, and CDR3 was defined according to IMGT. Any clonotype with a frequency above 0.1% was counted as a highly expanded clone. Shannon entropy was used to measure repertoire diversity, and the Gini coefficient was used to measure V-J evenness. A clonotype found in more than one individual was treated as public. TCRdb reran the public reads through fastp at Q25 and MiXCR, keeping productive beta chains. Every distinct CDR3 protein forms one entry, paired with its most common genes and DNA. The V and J calls were determined by TCRdb, not by the authors. The sample contains under 350,000 distinct CDR3 sequences, 20% to 25% of them found a single time. More than 55% of the sample lies in the top ten.

V and J lose 5 bases and 7 bases, and a span of 9 bases separates them. The CDR3 starts with the cysteine, ends with the phenylalanine, and has 13 residues. Of the read, only the CDR3 DNA is kept; its 39 bases are in frame from base 1. The germline V gene yields MDHEN for CDR1 and SYDVKM for CDR2. Per the publication, the time point label means: persistent/refractory GD, antithyroid drugs over 5 years with positive TRAb. RNA was extracted from PBMCs in TRIzol for both TCR sequencing and RNA sequencing. Graves' disease was diagnosed according to American Thyroid Association guidelines. Recruitment of patients was carried out at an endocrinology department in Xi'an, China. From each patient, around 8.3 milliliters of peripheral blood was collected into an EDTA anticoagulant tube. Ficoll Paque Plus density gradient separation was used to isolate PBMCs, and no further T cell sorting was performed. An Agilent 2100 Bioanalyzer and agarose gel were used to check RNA quality, and a NanoDrop 2000 was used to measure RNA concentration.

The receptor was isolated from a female donor with Graves disease. Sequenced material: peripheral blood mononuclear cells (PBMCs), taken when the disease was refractory, from a patient treated with antithyroid drugs. Here the chain combines TRBV28 and TRBJ1-6, with no D gene named confidently. The DNA sequence is TGTGCCAGCAGTAGCGCTTGGAATTCACCCCTCCACTTT. It specifies CASSSAWNSPLHF.